This record looks at one T cell receptor beta chain sequence and its context. The sample comes from a study of blood T cell repertoires in COVID-19. Looking at the study overall: PBMCs, B-cell-depleted T cells, or T cells provided the cDNA or gDNA that made up the material.

The CDR3 is 15 residues long. J was trimmed by 7 bases and V by 1 base; bases with no gene match: 12. Germline V gene lookup returns CDR1 SQVTM and CDR2 ANQGSEA. The table came from immunoSEQ multiplex PCR; TCRdb's copy has only in-frame clones and leaves some out. The sample includes approximately 210,000 clones, roughly 79% of them seen just once. Membership in each cohort depended on participant-reported clinical history. Recovered status in Cohort 3 required two negative PCRs, clearance, or symptom resolution. Sequenced material: PBMCs or T cells enriched from blood (not recorded which). The chain recombines TRBV29-1 with TRBJ1-2; 7 bases match TRBD1. The clonotype comes from a man aged 35-49 years who had recovered from COVID-19. The CDR3 sequence: CSVEAHGTAISGYTF. The CDR3 DNA reads as TGCAGCGTTGAAGCCCACGGGACAGCCATATCTGGCTACACCTTC.